One sample yielded the 8 T cell receptor beta chains listed below, sequenced in a study of shared T cell receptors in the human thymus. TCRdb keeps only in-frame clones here, not all; method: immunoSEQ multiplex PCR. This repertoire shows approximately 730,000 clones, approximately 83% found once; its top ten account for approximately 0.01%. Separately, the same data were catalogued under a study of human thymus T cells.

Input material: thymocytes. The receptors originated from a girl under two years old with a congenital heart defect.

The chain carries TRBV10-1 and TRBJ2-7, with D perhaps TRBD2 (5 bases). CDR1 WNHNN and CDR2 SYGVQD come from the germline V gene (reference sequence). V was pared by 0 bases and J by 2 bases, with 20 bases between. CDR3 size: 18 residues. The CDR3 spells CASSESNPLPGTPYEQYF. CDR3 coding DNA: TGCGCCAGCAGTGAGTCGAATCCTCTCCCGGGAACCCCCTACGAGCAGTACTTC.

This clone was seen a single time. The chain uses TRBV5-1 and TRBJ2-3, with D tentatively TRBD2 (6 bases). Deletions cut 5 bases from V and 6 bases from J, with 16 bases between. Germline-derived CDR1 and CDR2 are SGHRS and YFSETQ. The CDR3 loop spans 14 amino acids. The CDR3 spells CASRESGLDDTQYF. The CDR3 DNA sequence: TGCGCCAGCAGGGAATCGGGACTCGACGATACGCAGTATTTT.

The V and J genes are TRBV5-5 and TRBJ2-1; D remains unclear. V was shortened by 1 base and J by 0 bases, with 11 bases between the two germline ends. The CDR3 has 16 amino acids. Per the germline V gene, CDR1 is SGHKS and CDR2 is YYEKEE (reference sequence). The CDR3 DNA reads as TGTGCCAGCAGCTTGCCCCTTATTCTCTCCTACAATGAGCAGTTCTTC. Protein product: CASSLPLILSYNEQFF.

This clone appeared a single time. The chain recombines TRBV5-1 with TRBJ1-6; tentative D call: TRBD1 (6 bases). Germline V gene data show CDR1 as SGHRS and CDR2 as YFSETQ. The V and J ends lost 2 bases and 7 bases respectively, with 13 bases between them. The length of the CDR3 is 15 residues. CDR3 nucleotide sequence: TGCGCCAGCAGCTTAGGGGGAAGGGAGAATTCACCCCTCCACTTT. Translation gives CASSLGGRENSPLHF.

J is TRBJ1-5 and V is TRBV5-4, with 7 bases lining up with TRBD1. This CDR3 contains 20 residues. The ends lost 6 bases at V and 0 bases at J; junction bases unmatched: 21. Germline V gene lookup returns CDR1 SGHNT and CDR2 YYREEE (reference sequence). The CDR3 nucleotides read TGTGCCAGCACCTTCCTTTTGACAGGGAAACCGACAGATAGCAATCAGCCCCAGCATTTT. Translating gives CASTFLLTGKPTDSNQPQHF. The full variable domain, its missing parts supplied by reference TRBV5-4 and TRBJ1-5, is ETGVTQSPTHLIKTRGQQVTLRCSSQSGHNTVSWYQQALGQGPQFIFQYYREEENGRGNFPPRFSGLQFPNYSSELNVNALELDDSALYLCASTFLLTGKPTDSNQPQHFGDGTRLSIL.

The V gene is TRBV7-8, the J gene TRBJ1-1; tentative D call: TRBD1 (6 bases). Per the germline V gene, CDR1 is SGHVS and CDR2 is FQNEAQ. The CDR3 has 15 residues. V lost 1 base and J 1 base, leaving 10 bases between the germline ends. The CDR3 nucleotides are TGTGCCAGCAGCTTAGGCCCGGGACAGAACACTGAAGCTTTCTTT. Amino acid sequence: CASSLGPGQNTEAFF.

The chain couples TRBV13 to TRBJ2-1; 12 bases are a match to TRBD1. The germline CDR1 and CDR2 sequences are PRHDT and FYEKMQ (reference sequence). Unmatched junction bases numbered 5, after V lost 1 base and J lost 7 bases. This CDR3 is built from 16 residues. In DNA, the CDR3 is TGTGCCAGCAGCTTAGCGGGACAGGGGGCGCAGAATGAGCAGTTCTTC. Its translation: CASSLAGQGAQNEQFF.

The V and J genes are TRBV7-2 and TRBJ2-2; weak D call: TRBD2 (5 bases). This CDR3 contains 14 residues. The germline V gene has CDR1 SGHTA and CDR2 FQGNSA. V was pared by 5 bases and J by 9 bases, with 16 bases between. The chain's CDR3 is CASSRQEVNWELFF. The CDR3 DNA sequence: TGTGCCAGCAGCCGGCAGGAGGTTAATTGGGAGCTGTTTTTT.